The present entry profiles one T cell receptor (beta chain) with its context. TCRbeta library preparation incorporated unique molecular identifiers. TCRdb analysed the PCR reads with MiXCR anew, one entry per CDR3 protein. The sample holds roughly 500,000 distinct CDR3 sequences, under 15% seen once. The sample comes from a study of T-cell reconstitution after alpha-beta-depleted transplantation in children. The germline V and J ends were trimmed by 7 bases and 5 bases, with 20 bases remaining between them. The CDR3 contains 15 residues. This TCR derives from a human donor who donated a stem cell graft to a child with combined immunodeficiency. Sequencing was performed on PBMCs from the stem cell graft donor, taken from the stem cell graft. This chain connects TRBV12-3 or TRBV12-4 to TRBJ1-1, with D perhaps TRBD1 (6 bases). The CDR3 protein is CASTPHGGRGTEAFF. As DNA, the CDR3 is TGTGCCAGCACCCCTCACGGAGGAAGGGGGACTGAAGCTTTCTTT.